A selection of T cell receptor beta chains follows, all from one sample in a study of cytomegalovirus exposure and HLA in healthy donors. Profiled with immunoSEQ multiplex PCR; TCRdb holds only in-frame clones, not every one. Of some 150,000 clones in the sample, 79% were seen once. Material for sequencing was PBMCs. The receptors were gathered from a man between 35 and 55 years old in good health and CMV-seronegative. Both conserved end residues are part of each CDR3. A D gene is named only where the DNA matches it firmly.

V	D	CDR3
TRBV5-6	.	CASSFQRVFNSPLHF
TRBV28	TRBD1	CASSLSGQGNQPQHF
TRBV5-1	TRBD2	CASRRREGQDTQYF
TRBV7-2	TRBD2	CASSRLTSGSYEQYF
TRBV5-4	.	CASSLAGSNQPQHF
TRBV7-6	.	CASSSSRAPLDEQYF
TRBV6-4	.	CASSDSGGNIQYF
TRBV5-1	.	CASSLGRGTEAFF
TRBV7-6	.	CASSLALGGETQYF
TRBV28	.	CASRGGAVKKLFF
TRBV4-1	.	CASSQDQRVPSPLHF
TRBV9	.	CASSAGPTSNEQFF
TRBV30	TRBD2	CASHGAGAMGDTQYF
TRBV5-6	TRBD1	CASYETGRSTGELFF
TRBV2	.	CASSLSPGRGPQHF
TRBV5-4	.	CASSKGIEAFF
TRBV15	.	CATSRVGARMNTEAFF
TRBV21-1	.	CASSPGHIRIVDEQFF
TRBV6-5	.	CASSYQGPDTQYF
TRBV13	.	CASSSETQYF
TRBV29-1	.	CSAEGVVVSYNEQFF
TRBV5-1	TRBD2	CASSQGLAGGGYNEQFF
TRBV6-5	TRBD2	CASSRGAGELFF